Listed below are T cell receptor beta chains from one sample, sequenced in a study of CD8 T cells in Susac syndrome. MiXCR was run by TCRdb on the immunoSEQ multiplex PCR reads, yielding one entry per CDR3 protein. The sample shows about 240,000 distinct CDR3 sequences, 90% to 97% of them seen only once. The sample taken for sequencing was CD4+ T cells from PBMCs. The receptors derive from a human donor with Susac syndrome. Each CDR3 is given with its conserved first and last residue. Each record gives: clone size, D gene, J gene, V gene, CDR3 protein, CDR3 DNA. D genes are given only for firm matches. Where a row states a size, it is once, few, many or the class of an expanded clone; other rows omit it.

NA | NA | TRBJ1-5 | TRBV12-3/TRBV12-4 | CASTSLEGSNQPQHF | TGTGCCAGCACCTCCCTAGAAGGGAGCAATCAGCCCCAGCATTTT
NA | TRBD2 | TRBJ2-5 | TRBV12-3/TRBV12-4 | CASSLTSGRAFQETQYF | TGTGCCAGCAGTTTAACTAGCGGGAGAGCCTTTCAAGAGACCCAGTACTTC
NA | NA | TRBJ1-2 | TRBV7-2 | CASSPGIPYGYTF | TGTGCCAGCAGCCCTGGGATTCCCTATGGCTACACCTTC
NA | TRBD1 | TRBJ1-1 | TRBV9 | CASSAQQGANTEAFF | TGTGCCAGCAGCGCCCAACAGGGGGCCAACACTGAAGCTTTCTTT
NA | NA | TRBJ1-4 | TRBV30 | CAADETGLDGEMFF | TGTGCCGCTGACGAAACCGGATTAGACGGGGAAATGTTTTTT
once | NA | TRBJ2-5 | TRBV24-1 | CATSDTLTGGRETQYF | TGTGCCACCAGTGATACTCTCACTGGGGGGAGAGAGACCCAGTACTTC
NA | TRBD2 | TRBJ2-3 | TRBV12-3/TRBV12-4 | CASSFEGGPADTQYF | TGTGCCAGCAGTTTTGAGGGAGGGCCAGCAGATACGCAGTATTTT
NA | NA | TRBJ1-5 | TRBV29-1 | CSVRDLGQPQLF | TGCAGCGTTCGGGATCTAGGACAGCCCCAGCTTTTT
once | TRBD2 | TRBJ2-1 | TRBV6-2/TRBV6-3 | CASSYSGRALDEQFF | TGTGCCAGCAGTTATAGCGGGAGGGCCTTAGATGAGCAGTTCTTC
NA | NA | TRBJ2-1 | TRBV5-1 | CASSLGQGTRGHEQFF | TGCGCCAGCAGCTTAGGCCAGGGGACGAGGGGCCATGAGCAGTTCTTC